These T cell receptor beta chains were read from a single sample in a study of T-cell reconstitution after alpha-beta-depleted transplantation in children. MiXCR, applied by TCRdb to the PCR reads, yields one record per CDR3 protein. This sample has around 960,000 distinct CDR3 sequences; roughly 29% occur once, and the top ten carry 28%. Source: PBMCs, mostly from graft donor cells, taken 360 days after TCRalphabeta/CD19-depleted stem cell transplant. Every receptor here comes from a boy less than two years old who had a stem cell transplant for SCID, so the T cells may come from the graft donor. Both conserved end residues are part of each CDR3. The D gene is left open where the match is weak. Clone size appears in some rows only: once, few, many, or a class for an expanded clone.

D gene	J gene	clone size	V gene	CDR3 DNA	CDR3 protein
.	TRBJ2-4	.	TRBV20-1	TGCAGCCGGATACGGGGGTTGTCCAAAAACATTCAGTACTTC	CSRIRGLSKNIQYF
.	TRBJ2-5	few	TRBV20-1	TGCAGTGCTAGGGGTGAAGACACCCTTATACAGACCCAGTACTTC	CSARGEDTLIQTQYF
.	TRBJ2-7	many	TRBV10-2	TGCGCCAGCAGTGAGGACGGGGGGCACTACGAGCAGTACTTC	CASSEDGGHYEQYF
.	TRBJ2-1	few	TRBV6-5	TGTGCCAGCAGTTACGGAGAGGGGGTAGGGATCTATGAGCAGTTCTTC	CASSYGEGVGIYEQFF
.	TRBJ1-1	.	TRBV15	TGTGCCACCAGCAGATCTGGGATCAGGGAGGGGACTGAAGCTTTCTTT	CATSRSGIREGTEAFF
TRBD2	TRBJ2-7	few	TRBV4-3	TGCGCCAGCAGCCAAGGGCGGGGACTAGCAAACTACGAGCAGTACTTC	CASSQGRGLANYEQYF
.	TRBJ2-3	few	TRBV5-1	TGCGCCAGCAGCTCCCTACTCGGAGATACGCAGTATTTT	CASSSLLGDTQYF
TRBD2	TRBJ2-1	.	TRBV20-1	TGCAGTGCCCCGGGCGCGGGGGGGCTTGCTGATGAGCAGTTCTTC	CSAPGAGGLADEQFF
.	TRBJ1-5	few	TRBV6-5	TGTGCCAGCAGTTTGGCCTTTGGCAATCAGCCCCAGCATTTT	CASSLAFGNQPQHF
TRBD2	TRBJ2-3	.	TRBV28	TGTGCCAGCAGGGCTTATCTAGCGGAACCCACAGATACGCAGTATTTT	CASRAYLAEPTDTQYF
.	TRBJ2-7	few	TRBV6-5	TGTGCCAGCAGTTTCTCGACGGTGAGCTCCTACGAGCAGTACTTC	CASSFSTVSSYEQYF
.	TRBJ2-2	few	TRBV4-3	TGCGCCAGCAGCCAAGAACCGGGGGAGCTGTTTTTT	CASSQEPGELFF
TRBD1	TRBJ1-1	many	TRBV12-3/TRBV12-4	TGTGCCAGCAGCCGACAGGGACTGAACACTGAAGCTTTCTTT	CASSRQGLNTEAFF
TRBD2	TRBJ2-1	few	TRBV10-3	TGTGCCATCAGTGAGACCGAGACTAGCGGTATGCAGTTCTTC	CAISETETSGMQFF
.	TRBJ2-1	few	TRBV5-1	TGCGCCAGCAGCTCCGAACCAGACTCTTATAGTGAGCAGTTCTTC	CASSSEPDSYSEQFF